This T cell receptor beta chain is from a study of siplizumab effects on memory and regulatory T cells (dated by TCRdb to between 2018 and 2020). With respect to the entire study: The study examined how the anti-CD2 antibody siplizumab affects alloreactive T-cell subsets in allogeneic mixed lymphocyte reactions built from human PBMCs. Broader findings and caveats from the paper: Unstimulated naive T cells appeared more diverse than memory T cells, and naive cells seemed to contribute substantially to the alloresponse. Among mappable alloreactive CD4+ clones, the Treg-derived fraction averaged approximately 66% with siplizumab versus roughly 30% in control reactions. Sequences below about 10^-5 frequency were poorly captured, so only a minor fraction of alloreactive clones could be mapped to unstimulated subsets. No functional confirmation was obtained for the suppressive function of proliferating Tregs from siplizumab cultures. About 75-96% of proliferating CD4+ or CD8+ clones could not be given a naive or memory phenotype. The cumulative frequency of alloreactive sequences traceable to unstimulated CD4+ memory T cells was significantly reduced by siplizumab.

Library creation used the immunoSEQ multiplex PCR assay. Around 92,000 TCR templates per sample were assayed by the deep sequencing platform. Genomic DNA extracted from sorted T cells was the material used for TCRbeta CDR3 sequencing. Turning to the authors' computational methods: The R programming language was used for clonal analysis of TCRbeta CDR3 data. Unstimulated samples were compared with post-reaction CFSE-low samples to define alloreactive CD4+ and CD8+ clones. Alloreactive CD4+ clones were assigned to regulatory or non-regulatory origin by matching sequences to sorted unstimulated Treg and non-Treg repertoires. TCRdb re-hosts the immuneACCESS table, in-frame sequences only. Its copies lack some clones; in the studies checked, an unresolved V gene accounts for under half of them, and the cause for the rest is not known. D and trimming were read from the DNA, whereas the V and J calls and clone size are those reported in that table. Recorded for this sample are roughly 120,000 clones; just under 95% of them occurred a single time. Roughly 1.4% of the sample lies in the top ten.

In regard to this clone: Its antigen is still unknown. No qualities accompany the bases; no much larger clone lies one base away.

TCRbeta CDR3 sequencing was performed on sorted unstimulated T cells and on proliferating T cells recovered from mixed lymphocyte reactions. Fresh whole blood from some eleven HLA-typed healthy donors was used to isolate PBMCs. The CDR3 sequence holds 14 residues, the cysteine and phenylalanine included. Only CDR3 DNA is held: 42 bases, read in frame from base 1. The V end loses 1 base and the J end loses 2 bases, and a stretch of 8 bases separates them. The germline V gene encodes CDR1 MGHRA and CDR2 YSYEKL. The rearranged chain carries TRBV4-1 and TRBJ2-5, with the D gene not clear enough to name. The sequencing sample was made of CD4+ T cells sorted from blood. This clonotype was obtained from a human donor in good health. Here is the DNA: TGCGCCAGCAGCCAAGGGGCAGTACAAGAGACCCAGTACTTC. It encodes CASSQGAVQETQYF.